This T cell receptor (beta chain) was documented in a study of STAT5B mutations in CD4+ large granular lymphocyte leukemia. General observations from the study: No patients shared main leukemic clonotypes, though roughly 23% appeared at low frequency elsewhere. Top patient clones used TRBV06 genes more often: 8/27 versus 2/35 in controls. Data were not HLA-matched across samples.

V lost 3 bases and J lost 5; bases outside the gene matches: 6. Germline lookup yields CDR1 LNHDA and CDR2 SQIVND (reference sequence). CDR3 length equals 15 residues. Comment on this clone: Its antigen is not identified.

The protocol was immunoSEQ multiplex PCR, while the TCRdb copy is restricted to in-frame clones and leaves out a portion. The table has roughly 30,000 clones, around 76% seen once; the top ten hold approximately 2.2%. Material: CD4+ T cells from blood buffy coats. The genes are TRBV19 and TRBJ1-4; 7 positions match TRBD1. The source of this sequence is a human donor in good health. This CDR3 is CASSIDRDRNEKLFF. CDR3 in DNA: TGTGCCAGTAGTATCGACAGGGACCGAAATGAAAAACTGTTTTTT.